This T cell receptor beta chain was documented in a study of T cells in women clearing cervical HPV infection. The overall study: Cases: HPV16-related CIN3 or worse on histology, a couple of invasive cancers. Study conclusions and caveats: Combining TCR richness with V gene abundances gave approximately 0.8 AUC. CIN3+ cases had significantly higher TCR repertoire richness than controls, but evenness did not differ.

Per germline, CDR1 SGHVS and CDR2 FQNEAQ. The CDR3 covers 16 residues. The V and J ends lost 6 bases and 5 bases, in that order; junction bases with no gene match: 7. The protocol was immunoSEQ multiplex PCR, while the TCRdb copy is restricted to in-frame clones and leaves out a portion. The repertoire table contains tens of thousands of clones. About this clone itself: The target antigen is unknown. The read is 3 residues too short to cover the CDR3 end, so that end is filled in from the germline J gene.

This TCR derives from a woman aged 18 to 75 with a cervical HPV16 infection that either progressed to CIN3+ or cleared (not recorded which). Input material: blood buffy coat. This sequence joins TRBV7-8 and TRBJ2-1; 13 nucleotides agree with TRBD2. The CDR3 sequence: CASSRTSGSPHNEQFF. The CDR3 bases that were read are TGTGCCAGCAGTCGGACTAGCGGGAGCCCCCACAATGAG.